Described below is a single T cell receptor beta chain sequence and its context. Its target is not known. All donors participated as healthy donors of bone marrow. Both 60 Vbeta primers and 13 Jbeta primers went into the PCR. Profiling relied on immunoSEQ multiplex PCR, and the TCRdb table lists in-frame clones only, not all of them. The repertoire has more than 100,000 clones, roughly 71% of them found once; the top ten carry about 1.5%. This CDR3 is built from 15 residues. Germline V gene lookup returns CDR1 ENHRY and CDR2 SYGVKD. V lost 6 bases to trimming and J lost 6 bases; unmatched junction nucleotides: 11. This entry is derived from a study of cytomegalovirus exposure and HLA in healthy donors. The study's findings and limits: Later analysis identified a missense DCLRE1C variant that was linked to TCR beta V- and J-gene trimming. By a later analysis, the bulk of CMV-associated TCR beta chains appeared HLA-restricted. Sequences of the TCR beta chain were said to predict the HLA-A and HLA-B alleles of most subjects accurately.

The rearrangement joins TRBV10-3 to TRBJ1-1, with 9 positions matching TRBD1. The sequencing input was PBMCs. This sequence was found in a woman in her thirties or forties in good health and CMV-seronegative. DNA for the CDR3: TGTGCCATCAGACTAGGGACAGGGACGGGCGCTGAAGCTTTCTTT. This translates into CAIRLGTGTGAEAFF.